The 21 T cell receptor beta chains reported below all come from one sample, sequenced in a study of blood T cells in healthy people across ages. Primers used in a second PCR of about 7 to 12 cycles were a sample-barcoded 5' primer and a J-beta primer mix. TCRdb reanalysed the 5' RACE reads using MiXCR and keeps one entry per CDR3 protein. Counted here are about 680,000 distinct CDR3 sequences, roughly 49% occurring once; the ten biggest clones make up around 32%. The specimen was blood. These TCRs come from a woman aged 55-69 years in good health.

The V call is TRBV27, the J call TRBJ2-7; 8 nucleotides align to TRBD1. The last part of the DNA fits TRBJ2-5 better; the J call may be wrong. From germline, CDR1 is MNHEY and CDR2 SMNVEV (reference sequence). The CDR3 loop spans 13 amino acids. The CDR3 coding sequence is TGTGCCAGCAGTTCCCGGACAGGGGAGACCCAGTACTTC. Protein product: CASSSRTGETQYF.

As for this clonotype: One end of the junction varies from germline; a read error may be responsible. This chain connects TRBV27 to TRBJ2-6; D not resolved. This CDR3 is 16 amino acids long. CDR1 is MNHEY, CDR2 SMNVEV, per germline (reference sequence). The CDR3, as DNA: TGTGCCAGCAGTTCCCTAGACCACTCTGGGACCAACGTCCTGACTTTC. Translated: CASSSLDHSGTNVLTF. The full variable domain, its missing parts supplied by reference TRBV27 and TRBJ2-6, is EAQVTQNPRYLITVTGKKLTVTCSQNMNHEYMSWYRQDPGLGLRQIYYSMNVEVTDKGDVPEGYKVSRKEKRNFPLILESPSPNQTSLYFCASSSLDHSGTNVLTFGAGSRLTVL.

This clonotype is a singleton in its sample. The J gene is TRBJ1-5, the V gene TRBV7-2, with TRBD1 as a possible D gene (5 bases). The CDR3 spans 15 residues. V was trimmed by 1 base and J by 1 base, leaving 8 bases between them. The germline gives CDR1 SGHTA, CDR2 FQGNSA. CDR3 coding DNA: TGTGCCAGCAGCTTAGTGACAGTAAGCAATCAGCCCCAGCATTTT. It yields the protein CASSLVTVSNQPQHF.

The chain links TRBV11-2 to TRBJ2-7; weak D call: TRBD2 (5 bases). Trimming shortened V by 4 bases and J by 7 bases, and 11 bases separated the two germline ends. The CDR3 runs to 12 residues. Germline CDR1 is SGHAT and CDR2 is FQNNGV. Here the CDR3 reads CASSWSTGEQYF. CDR3 nucleotide sequence: TGTGCCAGCAGCTGGTCCACGGGGGAGCAGTACTTC.

The rearrangement links TRBV5-6 to TRBJ1-5, with 7 bases aligning to TRBD1. V shed 4 bases and J 6 bases; nucleotides not matched to a gene: 7. The CDR3 is 14 amino acids. Germline V CDR1 and CDR2: SGHDT, YYEEEE. The CDR3 here is CASSIGTVRQPQHF. The CDR3 DNA sequence: TGTGCCAGCAGCATAGGGACAGTACGTCAGCCCCAGCATTTT.

This clonotype was detected once. The rearrangement links TRBV6-2 or TRBV6-3 to TRBJ2-1; TRBD2 matches at 11 bases. The CDR3 extends over 14 amino acids. The J segment lost 8 bases and the V segment lost 6 bases, leaving 6 bases of the junction unmatched. Germline lookup yields CDR1 MNHEY and CDR2 SVGEGT. CDR3 residues: CASRLAGVSYEQFF. The CDR3 DNA is TGTGCCAGCAGACTAGCGGGAGTGTCCTATGAGCAGTTCTTC.

The chain uses TRBV12-5 and TRBJ2-7; unclear D gene. This CDR3 has 13 amino acids. Per the germline V gene, CDR1 is LGHNT and CDR2 is FRNRAP. V was shortened by 1 base and J by 2 bases, with 6 bases between the two germline ends. The CDR3 bases are TGTGCTAGTGGTTTGGACAGAGCCTACGAGCAGTACTTC. Translating it yields CASGLDRAYEQYF.

The chain employs TRBV4-2 and TRBJ1-4, with 8 nucleotides matching TRBD1. Unmatched junction bases numbered 3, after V lost 0 bases and J lost 6 bases. This CDR3 is built from 15 residues. The germline V gene has CDR1 LGHNA and CDR2 YNFKEQ. This CDR3 reads CASSQESGGDEKLFF. The CDR3 DNA sequence: TGTGCCAGCAGCCAAGAGTCAGGGGGCGATGAAAAACTGTTTTTT.

This clonotype has more than one count but fewer than ten. The chain combines TRBV20-1 with TRBJ2-7; 7 bases map to TRBD1. Germline assignment: CDR1 DFQATT and CDR2 SNEGSKA (reference sequence). The CDR3 is made up of 14 amino acids. V gave up 7 bases and J gave up 0 bases; unmatched junction bases: 9. As DNA, the CDR3 is TGCAGTGGGCAGGGGGACCCTAGCTCCTACGAGCAGTACTTC. Amino acid sequence: CSGQGDPSSYEQYF.

About this clonotype: At one boundary the junction diverges from the germline segment, which might be a read error. V usage is TRBV28 and J usage is TRBJ1-2, with unresolved D. Germline V gives CDR1 MDHEN, CDR2 SYDVKM. The CDR3 sequence is 15 residues long. Here the CDR3 DNA reads TGTGCCAGCAGTTTTTGGGTCTTTACCATCTATGGCTACACCTTT. This gives the protein CASSFWVFTIYGYTF.

The chain carries TRBV7-9 and TRBJ1-4; 10 nucleotides match TRBD1. The CDR3 is made up of 15 amino acids. Looked up from germline, CDR1 is SEHNR and CDR2 is FQNEAQ (reference sequence). After removal of 5 bases from V and 10 bases from J, the junction contained 10 bases not matched to a gene. The CDR3 reads CASSGGTGASGKLFF. Written as DNA, the CDR3 is TGTGCCAGCAGCGGCGGGACAGGGGCGAGTGGAAAACTGTTTTTT.

The J gene is TRBJ2-7, the V gene TRBV29-1, with 9 bases fitting TRBD1. Per the germline V gene, CDR1 is SQVTM and CDR2 is ANQGSEA. Trimming took 6 bases from V and 5 from J; bases not matched to a gene: 14. The CDR3 covers 15 residues. As DNA, the CDR3 is TGCAGCGTCGGCGGGACAGGGTGGGCTGGGCACGAGCAGTACTTC. Encoded protein: CSVGGTGWAGHEQYF.

The rearrangement uses TRBV6-6 and TRBJ2-7; D might be TRBD1 (6 bases). The CDR3 is made up of 12 amino acids. Germline V lookup: CDR1 MNHNY, CDR2 SVGAGI (reference sequence). Trimming pared 8 bases from V and 7 bases from J, leaving 15 bases between. The CDR3 region is CASEDSTCEQYF. The DNA of the CDR3 is TGTGCCAGCGAGGACAGTACTTGTGAGCAGTACTTC.

This clonotype was detected only a few times. A much bigger clone sits one base away, suggesting this may be a read error. The rearrangement uses TRBV20-1 and TRBJ1-2; 7 nucleotides align to TRBD1. CDR3 length: 13 residues. Germline loops: CDR1 DFQATT, CDR2 SNEGSKA (reference sequence). V dropped 6 bases and J dropped 10; count of bases not matched to a gene: 14. Written as DNA, the CDR3 is TGCAGTGCCAGCGACAGGGCGAGGGGGTACTACACCTTC. This sequence encodes CSASDRARGYYTF.

In its sample, this clonotype was seen many times. The chain couples TRBV7-2 to TRBJ1-2, with D perhaps TRBD1 (5 bases). The germline gives CDR1 SGHTA, CDR2 FQGNSA. V lost 4 bases, J lost 5 bases, and 20 bases lay in between. CDR3 size: 16 residues. CDR3 region: CASSSLSPNQGYGYTF. DNA of the CDR3: TGTGCCAGCAGCTCCCTTTCCCCCAACCAGGGATATGGCTACACCTTC.

The chain links TRBV7-3 to TRBJ2-3; TRBD2 agrees at 12 bases. V lost 6 bases and J lost 2; bases outside the gene matches: 6. Looked up from germline, CDR1 is SGHTA and CDR2 is FQGTGA. This CDR3 region has 16 residues. DNA for the CDR3: TGTGCCAGCAGTTCCGGACTAGCGGGATTCACAGATACGCAGTATTTT. Translating gives CASSSGLAGFTDTQYF.

This clonotype occurred a few times. This chain uses TRBV5-1 with TRBJ2-7; D uncertain. Germline V gene sequence: CDR1 SGHRS, CDR2 YFSETQ. Trimming took off 0 bases at V and 3 bases at J, with 7 bases between the two ends. The CDR3 is made up of 13 amino acids. CDR3 sequence reads: CASSLGYGYEQYF. The DNA of the CDR3 is TGCGCCAGCAGCTTGGGTTATGGCTACGAGCAGTACTTC.

This clonotype was seen a few times. The chain joins TRBV4-3 to TRBJ2-7; possibly TRBD1 for D (6 bases). In germline, CDR1 is LGHNA, CDR2 YSLEER. The CDR3 spans 15 residues. Trimming cost V 1 base and J 6 bases, with 16 bases left between them. The CDR3 bases are TGCGCCAGCAGCCAAGCTCCAGGGGATAACTTCGAGCAGTACTTC. Translated: CASSQAPGDNFEQYF.

The V gene is TRBV7-9, the J gene TRBJ2-3, with TRBD2 identical over 8 bases. Germline V gives CDR1 SEHNR, CDR2 FQNEAQ (reference sequence). The ends lost 6 bases at V and 2 bases at J; junction bases unmatched: 7. The CDR3 consists of 15 residues. CDR3 loop: CASRPSGSNTDTQYF. CDR3 nucleotide sequence: TGTGCCAGCAGACCAAGCGGGAGTAACACAGATACGCAGTATTTT. The entire variable domain, with the rest obtained from reference TRBV7-9 and TRBJ2-3, is as follows: DTGVSQNPRHKITKRGQNVTFRCDPISEHNRLYWYRQTLGQGPEFLTYFQNEAQLEKSRLLSDRFSAERPKGSFSTLEIQRTEQGDSAMYLCASRPSGSNTDTQYFGPGTRLTVL.

J is TRBJ1-5 and V is TRBV2; D not resolved. The CDR3 has 13 residues. CDR1 SNHLY and CDR2 FYNNEI come from the germline V gene. Trimming took off 6 bases at V and 7 bases at J, with 13 bases between the two ends. The CDR3 bases are TGTGCCAGCAGCGCAGATCCGGCCCAGCCCCAGCATTTT. It encodes CASSADPAQPQHF.

This clonotype was seen a handful of times. V usage is TRBV7-3 and J usage is TRBJ2-5; 11 bases are shared with TRBD1. Germline CDR1 reads SGHTA; CDR2 reads FQGTGA. This CDR3 is 15 amino acids long. After removal of 5 bases from V and 5 bases from J, the junction contained 7 bases not matched to a gene. CDR3 sequence reads: CASSHPGQGEETQYF. The CDR3 nucleotides are TGTGCCAGCAGCCATCCGGGACAGGGGGAGGAGACCCAGTACTTC.